The source of this T cell receptor beta chain is a study of blood T cell repertoires in COVID-19. Turning to the study itself: Sources were T cells, B-cell-depleted T cells, or PBMCs; the material itself was cDNA or gDNA.

This clone was observed once. Categorization into cohorts depended on clinical history that participants reported. The assay was immunoSEQ multiplex PCR, and TCRdb's table has in-frame clones only and misses some. Of 300,000 to 400,000 clones in the sample, 85% to 90% were seen once. This CDR3 is 13 amino acids long. Between the trimmed V and J ends, which lost 6 bases and 4 bases, there was a span of 12 bases. CDR1 and CDR2 from the germline V gene are MNHEY and SVGAGI. The sample was PBMCs or T cells enriched from blood (not recorded which). This chain connects TRBV6-5 to TRBJ1-1; a possible D gene is TRBD1 (5 bases). The receptor was derived from a man aged 18 to 35 who had recovered from COVID-19. CDR3 amino acids: CASSLDRSTEAFF. The CDR3 DNA sequence: TGTGCCAGCAGCCTAGACAGAAGCACTGAAGCTTTCTTT.